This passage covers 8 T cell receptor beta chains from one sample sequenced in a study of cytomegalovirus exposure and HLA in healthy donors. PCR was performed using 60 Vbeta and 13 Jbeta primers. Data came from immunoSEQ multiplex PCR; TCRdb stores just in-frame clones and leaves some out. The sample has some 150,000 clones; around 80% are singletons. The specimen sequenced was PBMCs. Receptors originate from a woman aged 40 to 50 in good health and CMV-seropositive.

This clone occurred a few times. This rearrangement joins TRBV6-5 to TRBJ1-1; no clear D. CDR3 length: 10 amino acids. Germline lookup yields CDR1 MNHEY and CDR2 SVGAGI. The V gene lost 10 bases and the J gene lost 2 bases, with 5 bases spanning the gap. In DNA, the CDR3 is TGTGCCAACTATAACACTGAAGCTTTCTTT. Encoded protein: CANYNTEAFF.

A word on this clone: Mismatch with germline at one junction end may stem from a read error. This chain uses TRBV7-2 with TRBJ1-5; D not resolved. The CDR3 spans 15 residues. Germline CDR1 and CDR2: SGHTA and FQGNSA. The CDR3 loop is CASSPLQGSNQPRHF. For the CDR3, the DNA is TGTGCCAGCAGCCCACTCCAAGGGAGCAATCAGCCCCGGCATTTT.

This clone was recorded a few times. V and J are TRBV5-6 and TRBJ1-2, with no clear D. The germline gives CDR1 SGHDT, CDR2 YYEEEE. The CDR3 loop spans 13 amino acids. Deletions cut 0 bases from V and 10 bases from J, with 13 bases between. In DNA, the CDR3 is TGTGCCAGCAGCTTGGTTGGCCTGCCTTCCTACACCTTC. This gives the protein CASSLVGLPSYTF.

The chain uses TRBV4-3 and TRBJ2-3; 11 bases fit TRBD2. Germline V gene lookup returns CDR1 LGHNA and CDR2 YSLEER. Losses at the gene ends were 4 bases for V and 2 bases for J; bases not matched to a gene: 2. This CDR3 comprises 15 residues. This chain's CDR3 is CASSPGLADTDTQYF. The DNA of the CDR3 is TGCGCCAGCAGCCCGGGACTAGCGGACACAGATACGCAGTATTTT.

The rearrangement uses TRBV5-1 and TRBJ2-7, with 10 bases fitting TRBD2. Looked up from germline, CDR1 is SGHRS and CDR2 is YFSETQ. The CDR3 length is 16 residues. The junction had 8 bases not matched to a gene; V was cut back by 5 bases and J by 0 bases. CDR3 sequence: CASSSTTSGLSYEQYF. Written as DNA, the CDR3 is TGCGCCAGCAGTTCCACGACTAGCGGGCTCTCCTACGAGCAGTACTTC. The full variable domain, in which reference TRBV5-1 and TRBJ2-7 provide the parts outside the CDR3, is KAGVTQTPRYLIKTRGQQVTLSCSPISGHRSVSWYQQTPGQGLQFLFEYFSETQRNKGNFPGRFSGRQFSNSRSEMNVSTLELGDSALYLCASSSTTSGLSYEQYFGPGTRLTVT.

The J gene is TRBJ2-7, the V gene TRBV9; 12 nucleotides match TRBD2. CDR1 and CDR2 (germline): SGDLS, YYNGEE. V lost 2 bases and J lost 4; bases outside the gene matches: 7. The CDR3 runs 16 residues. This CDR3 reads CASSVLAGGALYEQYF. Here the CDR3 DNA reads TGTGCCAGCAGCGTGCTAGCGGGAGGGGCCTTATACGAGCAGTACTTC.

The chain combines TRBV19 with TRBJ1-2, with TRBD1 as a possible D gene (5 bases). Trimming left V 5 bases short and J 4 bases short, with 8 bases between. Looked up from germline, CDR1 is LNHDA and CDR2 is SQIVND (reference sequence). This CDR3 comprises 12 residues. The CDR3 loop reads CASSAQGYGYTF. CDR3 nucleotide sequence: TGTGCCAGTAGTGCGCAGGGCTATGGCTACACCTTC.

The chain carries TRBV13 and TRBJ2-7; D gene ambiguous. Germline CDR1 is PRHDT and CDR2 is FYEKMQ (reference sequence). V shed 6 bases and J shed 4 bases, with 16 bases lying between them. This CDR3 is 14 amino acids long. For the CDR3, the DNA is TGTGCCAGCAGTACCGACTTCTCCCCTTACGAGCAGTACTTC. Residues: CASSTDFSPYEQYF. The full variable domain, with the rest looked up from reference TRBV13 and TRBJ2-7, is AAGVIQSPRHLIKEKRETATLKCYPIPRHDTVYWYQQGPGQDPQFLISFYEKMQSDKGSIPDRFSAQQFSDYHSELNMSSLELGDSALYFCASSTDFSPYEQYFGPGTRLTVT.